This T cell receptor (beta chain) was obtained from a study of T cells after yellow fever vaccination. Study at large: Fractions with few cells were prepared using SMART-Seq v4 Ultra Low Input. General study points: Once the booster was given, most primary-vaccination clones reappeared, at just under 98% for CD4 and over 70% for CD8.

The V gene lost 6 bases and the J gene lost 6 bases, with 11 bases spanning the gap. Germline V gene lookup returns CDR1 KGHDR and CDR2 SFDVKD. This CDR3 is built from 12 residues. As TCR cDNA was made by 5'RACE template switching, a universal primer site and UMIs were added. One entry per CDR3 protein results from TCRdb running MiXCR on the 5' RACE reads. The sample includes nearly 550,000 distinct CDR3 sequences, 15% to 20% seen only once; the top ten take roughly an eighth. This clonotype was recorded a few times. Antigen specificity is unknown. Sequenced here: PBMCs, sampled 15 days after the yellow fever booster vaccination. The clonotype comes from a man aged 25-45 years who received the YFV17D yellow fever vaccine. The chain employs TRBV24-1 and TRBJ2-7; D might be TRBD2 (7 bases). The CDR3 DNA sequence: TGTGCCACCAGTCCGGGGGGCGTCGAGCAGTACTTC. The encoded protein is CATSPGGVEQYF.